This TCR beta chain originates from a study of cytomegalovirus exposure and HLA in healthy donors. 60 Vbeta and 13 Jbeta primers were used in PCR. Some clones are missing from TCRdb's copy, which holds only in-frame ones; the method was immunoSEQ multiplex PCR. Of roughly 110,000 clones listed, less than 85% are singletons. CDR3 length equals 13 residues. Germline loops: CDR1 SQVTM, CDR2 ANQGSEA. The V and J ends lost 3 bases and 2 bases respectively, with 10 bases between them. The TCR was taken from a man aged 55 to 70 in good health and CMV-seronegative. Sequencing was done on a sample of PBMCs. This sequence joins TRBV29-1 and TRBJ2-5, with D perhaps TRBD1 (6 bases). CDR3 sequence reads: CSVEGGQQETQYF. DNA for the CDR3: TGCAGCGTTGAGGGCGGACAGCAAGAGACCCAGTACTTC. Full variable domain (rest looked up from reference TRBV29-1 and TRBJ2-5): SAVISQKPSRDICQRGTSLTIQCQVDSQVTMMFWYRQQPGQSLTLIATANQGSEATYESGFVIDKFPISRPNLTFSTLTVSNMSPEDSSIYLCSVEGGQQETQYFGPGTRLLVL.